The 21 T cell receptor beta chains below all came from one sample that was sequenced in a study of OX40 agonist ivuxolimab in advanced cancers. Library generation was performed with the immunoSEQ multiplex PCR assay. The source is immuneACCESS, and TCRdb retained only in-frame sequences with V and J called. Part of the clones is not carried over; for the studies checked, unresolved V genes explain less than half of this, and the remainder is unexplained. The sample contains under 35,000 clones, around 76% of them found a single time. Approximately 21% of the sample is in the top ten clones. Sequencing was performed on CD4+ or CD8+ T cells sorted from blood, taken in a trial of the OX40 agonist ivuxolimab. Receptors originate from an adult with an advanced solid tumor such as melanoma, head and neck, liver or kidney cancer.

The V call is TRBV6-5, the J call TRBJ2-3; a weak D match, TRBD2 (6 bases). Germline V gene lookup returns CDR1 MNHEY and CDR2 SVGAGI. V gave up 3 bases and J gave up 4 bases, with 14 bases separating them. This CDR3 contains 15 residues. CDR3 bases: TGTGCCAGCAGTTATGGAGGCCCGGGGGCAGATACGCAGTATTTT. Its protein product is CASSYGGPGADTQYF.

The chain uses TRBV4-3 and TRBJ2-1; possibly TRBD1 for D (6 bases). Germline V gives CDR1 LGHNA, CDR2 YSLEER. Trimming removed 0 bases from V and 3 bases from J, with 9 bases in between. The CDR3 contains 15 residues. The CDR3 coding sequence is TGCGCCAGCAGCCAAGATGGGGGCTACTACAATGAGCAGTTCTTC. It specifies CASSQDGGYYNEQFF.

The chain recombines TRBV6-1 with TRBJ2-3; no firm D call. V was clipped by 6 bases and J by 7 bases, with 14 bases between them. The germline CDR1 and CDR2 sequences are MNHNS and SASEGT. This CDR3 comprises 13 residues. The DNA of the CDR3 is TGTGCCAGCAGCGGTCCTGACACTTATACGCAGTATTTT. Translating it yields CASSGPDTYTQYF.

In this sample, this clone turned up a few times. In DNA, the CDR3 is TGCGCCAGCAGCCAAGACTCTGGAAACACCATATATTTT. Translated: CASSQDSGNTIYF. The chain has TRBV4-3 and TRBJ1-3; D is ambiguous. Germline CDR1 is LGHNA and CDR2 is YSLEER. Trimming removed 0 bases from V and 0 bases from J, with 0 bases in between. CDR3 length: 13 amino acids.

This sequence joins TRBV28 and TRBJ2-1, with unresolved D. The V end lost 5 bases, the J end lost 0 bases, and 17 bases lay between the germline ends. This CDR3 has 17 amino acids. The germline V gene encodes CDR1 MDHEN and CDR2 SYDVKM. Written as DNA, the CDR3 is TGTGCCAGCAGTCGCTTGGCCTTCCAGAGCTCCTACAATGAGCAGTTCTTC. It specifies CASSRLAFQSSYNEQFF.

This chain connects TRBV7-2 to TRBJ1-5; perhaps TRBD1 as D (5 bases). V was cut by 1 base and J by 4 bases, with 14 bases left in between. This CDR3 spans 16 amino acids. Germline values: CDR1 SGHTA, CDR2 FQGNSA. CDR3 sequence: CASSLVTFGGNQPQHF. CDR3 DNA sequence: TGTGCCAGCAGCTTAGTAACTTTTGGGGGAAATCAGCCCCAGCATTTT.

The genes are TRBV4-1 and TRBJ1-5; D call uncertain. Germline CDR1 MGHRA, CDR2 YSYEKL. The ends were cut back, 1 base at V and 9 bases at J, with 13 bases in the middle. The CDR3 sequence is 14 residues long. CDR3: CASSQVTAQGPQHF. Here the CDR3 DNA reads TGCGCCAGCAGCCAAGTGACCGCTCAAGGGCCCCAGCATTTT.

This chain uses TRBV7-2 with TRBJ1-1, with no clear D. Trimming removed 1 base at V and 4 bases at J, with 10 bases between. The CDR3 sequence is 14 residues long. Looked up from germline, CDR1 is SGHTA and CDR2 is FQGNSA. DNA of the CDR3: TGTGCCAGCAGCTTAGGGGTGGCGTTCACTGAAGCTTTCTTT. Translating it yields CASSLGVAFTEAFF.

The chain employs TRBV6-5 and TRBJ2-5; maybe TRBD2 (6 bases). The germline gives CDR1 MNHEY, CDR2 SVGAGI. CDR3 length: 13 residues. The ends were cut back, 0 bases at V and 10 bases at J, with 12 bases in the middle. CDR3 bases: TGTGCCAGCAGTTACTCGGGAGGAGCCCTCCAGTACTTC. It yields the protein CASSYSGGALQYF.

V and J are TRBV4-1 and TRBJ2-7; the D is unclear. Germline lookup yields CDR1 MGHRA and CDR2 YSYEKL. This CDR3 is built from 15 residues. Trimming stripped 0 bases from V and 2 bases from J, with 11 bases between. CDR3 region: CASSQDPSETYEQYF. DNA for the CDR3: TGCGCCAGCAGCCAAGATCCATCAGAAACCTACGAGCAGTACTTC.

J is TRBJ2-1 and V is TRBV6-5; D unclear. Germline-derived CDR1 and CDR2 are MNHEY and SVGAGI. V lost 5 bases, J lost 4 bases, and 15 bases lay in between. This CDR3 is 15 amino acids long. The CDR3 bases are TGTGCCAGCAGTCCAGGCGGTACAGAGTACAATGAGCAGTTCTTC. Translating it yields CASSPGGTEYNEQFF.

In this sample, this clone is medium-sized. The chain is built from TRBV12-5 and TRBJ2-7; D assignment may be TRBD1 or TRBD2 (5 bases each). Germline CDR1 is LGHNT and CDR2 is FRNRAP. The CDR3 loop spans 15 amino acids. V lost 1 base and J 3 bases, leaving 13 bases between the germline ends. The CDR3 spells CASGLGQDGGYEQYF. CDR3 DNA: TGTGCTAGTGGTTTGGGACAAGATGGGGGCTACGAGCAGTACTTC.

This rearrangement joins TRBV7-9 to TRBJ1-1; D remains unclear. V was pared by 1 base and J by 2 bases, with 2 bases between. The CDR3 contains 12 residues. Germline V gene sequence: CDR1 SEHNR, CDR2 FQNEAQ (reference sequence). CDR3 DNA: TGTGCCAGCAGCTTAGTAAACACTGAAGCTTTCTTT. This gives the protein CASSLVNTEAFF.

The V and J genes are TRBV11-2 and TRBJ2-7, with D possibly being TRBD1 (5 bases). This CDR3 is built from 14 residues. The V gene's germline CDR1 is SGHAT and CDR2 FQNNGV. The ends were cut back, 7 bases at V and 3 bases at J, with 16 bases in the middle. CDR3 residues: CASNLQGNVYEQYF. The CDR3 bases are TGTGCCAGCAACCTCCAGGGAAATGTCTACGAGCAGTACTTC. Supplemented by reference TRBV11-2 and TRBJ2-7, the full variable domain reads EAGVAQSPRYKIIEKRQSVAFWCNPISGHATLYWYQQILGQGPKLLIQFQNNGVVDDSQLPKDRFSAERLKGVDSTLKIQPAKLEDSAVYLCASNLQGNVYEQYFGPGTRLTVT.

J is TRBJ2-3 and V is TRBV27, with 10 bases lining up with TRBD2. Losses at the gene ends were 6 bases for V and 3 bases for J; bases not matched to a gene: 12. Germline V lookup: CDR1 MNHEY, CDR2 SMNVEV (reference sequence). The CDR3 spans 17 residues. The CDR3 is CASRASSGRVRTDTQYF. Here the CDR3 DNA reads TGTGCCAGCAGGGCCTCTAGCGGGAGAGTTAGGACAGATACGCAGTATTTT.

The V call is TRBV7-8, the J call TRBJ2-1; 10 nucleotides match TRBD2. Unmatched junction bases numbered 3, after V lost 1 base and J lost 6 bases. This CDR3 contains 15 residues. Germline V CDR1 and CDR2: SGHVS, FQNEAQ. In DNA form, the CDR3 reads TGTGCCAGCAGCTTAGAACTAGCGGGAAGCAATGAGCAGTTCTTC. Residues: CASSLELAGSNEQFF.

CDR3 amino acids: CASSWYRENTQYF. The CDR3 coding sequence is TGTGCCAGCAGCTGGTACAGGGAGAATACGCAGTATTTT. V usage is TRBV7-9 and J usage is TRBJ2-3; tentatively, D is TRBD1 (6 bases). CDR3 length equals 13 residues. Trimming shortened V by 4 bases and J by 7 bases, and 12 bases separated the two germline ends. Germline CDR1 is SEHNR and CDR2 is FQNEAQ (reference sequence).

CDR3 bases: TGTGCCAGCAGCTTAGTGCTAGCGGGAGGCACAGATACGCAGTATTTT. Protein sequence: CASSLVLAGGTDTQYF. V is TRBV7-2 and J is TRBJ2-3; 10 bases fit TRBD2. Germline CDR1 is SGHTA and CDR2 is FQGNSA. J lost 1 base, V lost 1 base, and 2 bases had no gene match. The CDR3 contains 16 residues.

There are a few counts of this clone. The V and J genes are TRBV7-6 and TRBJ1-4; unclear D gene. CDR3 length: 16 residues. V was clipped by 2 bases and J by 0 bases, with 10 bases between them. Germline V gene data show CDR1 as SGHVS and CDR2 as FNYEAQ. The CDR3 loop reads CASSLYSGATNEKLFF. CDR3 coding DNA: TGTGCCAGCAGCTTATACAGTGGTGCAACTAATGAAAAACTGTTTTTT.

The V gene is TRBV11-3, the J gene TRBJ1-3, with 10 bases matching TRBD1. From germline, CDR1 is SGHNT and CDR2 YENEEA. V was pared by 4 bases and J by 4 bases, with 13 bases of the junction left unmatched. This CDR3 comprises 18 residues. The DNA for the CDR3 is TGTGCCAGCAGCTCACCGGATGCGGGACAGGGGCCCGGAAACACCATATATTTT. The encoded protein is CASSSPDAGQGPGNTIYF.

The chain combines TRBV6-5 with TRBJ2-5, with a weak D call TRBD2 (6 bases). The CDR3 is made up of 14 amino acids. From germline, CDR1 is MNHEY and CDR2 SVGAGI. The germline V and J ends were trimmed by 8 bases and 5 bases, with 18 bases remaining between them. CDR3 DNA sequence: TGTGCCAGCCGACAGACTAGTGGATGGGAGACCCAGTACTTC. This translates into CASRQTSGWETQYF.